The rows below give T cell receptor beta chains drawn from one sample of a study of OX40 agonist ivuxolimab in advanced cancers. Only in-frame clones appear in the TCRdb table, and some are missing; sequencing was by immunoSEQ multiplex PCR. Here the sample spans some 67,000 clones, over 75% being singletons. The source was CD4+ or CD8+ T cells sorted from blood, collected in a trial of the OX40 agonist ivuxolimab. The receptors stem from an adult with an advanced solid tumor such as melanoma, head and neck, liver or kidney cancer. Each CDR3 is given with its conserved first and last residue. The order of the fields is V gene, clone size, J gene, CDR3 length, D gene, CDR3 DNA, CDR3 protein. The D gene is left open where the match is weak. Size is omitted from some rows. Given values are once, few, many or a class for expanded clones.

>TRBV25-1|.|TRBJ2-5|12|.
TGTGCCAGCAGTGTATACCAAGAGACCCAGTACTTC
CASSVYQETQYF
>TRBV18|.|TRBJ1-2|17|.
TGTGCCAGCTCACCATTCAGGCGGGGGTCCACGGAGAATGGCTACACCTTC
CASSPFRRGSTENGYTF
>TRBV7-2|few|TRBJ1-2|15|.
TGTGCCAGCAGCCCCCAGGATGTGGGGGGCTATGGCTACACCTTC
CASSPQDVGGYGYTF
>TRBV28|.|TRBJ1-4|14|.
TGTGCCAGCAGTTCCTTGACAGTTAATGAAAAACTGTTTTTT
CASSSLTVNEKLFF
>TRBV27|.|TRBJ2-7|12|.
TGTGCCAGCAGCCCCGACGGCTACGAGCAGTACTTC
CASSPDGYEQYF
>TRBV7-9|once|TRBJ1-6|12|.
TGTGCCAGCAGCCCGGATAATTCACCCCTCCACTTT
CASSPDNSPLHF
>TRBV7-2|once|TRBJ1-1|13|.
TGTGCCAGCAGCTTAGGAGGACACACTGAAGCTTTCTTT
CASSLGGHTEAFF
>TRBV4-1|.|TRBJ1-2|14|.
TGCGCCAGCAGCCAAGCGGGGGGGGACTATGGCTACACCTTC
CASSQAGGDYGYTF
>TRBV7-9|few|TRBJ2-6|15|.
TGTGCCAGCAGCCCGGTGGGGGCCGGGGCCAACGTCCTGACTTTC
CASSPVGAGANVLTF
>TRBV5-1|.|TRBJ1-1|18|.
TGCGCCAGCAGCTTGGCCTCCCAGGGAAGTCTCTTGGGCACTGAAGCTTTCTTT
CASSLASQGSLLGTEAFF
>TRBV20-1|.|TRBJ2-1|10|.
TGCAGTGCCAAAGACAATGAGCAGTTCTTC
CSAKDNEQFF
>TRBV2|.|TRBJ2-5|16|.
TGTGCCAGCAGTTCCGACAGGGGAGGGTTCGGGGAGACCCAGTACTTC
CASSSDRGGFGETQYF
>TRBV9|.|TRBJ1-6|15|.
TGTGCCAGCAGCGTAGCGGGGGGAAGAGCTTCACCCCTCCACTTT
CASSVAGGRASPLHF
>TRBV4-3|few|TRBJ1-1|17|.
TGCGCCAGCAGCCAAGATAGTCTAGGTTCCGGGGACACTGAAGCTTTCTTT
CASSQDSLGSGDTEAFF
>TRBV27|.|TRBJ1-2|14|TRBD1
TGTGCCAGCAGCAGGGACAGGGAGAACTATGGCTACACCTTC
CASSRDRENYGYTF
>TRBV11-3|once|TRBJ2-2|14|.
TGTGCCAGCAGCCAACCCTCCCAGGCCGGGGAGCTGTTTTTT
CASSQPSQAGELFF
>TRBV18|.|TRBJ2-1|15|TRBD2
TGTGCCAGCTCAAGCGGGGAAACGTGGGGCGATGAGCAGTTCTTC
CASSSGETWGDEQFF
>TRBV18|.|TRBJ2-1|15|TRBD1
TGTGCCAGCTCGTCCGGGACAGGCGTCGACAATGAGCAGTTCTTC
CASSSGTGVDNEQFF
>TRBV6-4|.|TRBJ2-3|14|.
TGTGCCAGCAGTGACCGGGCGGGAACAGATACGCAGTATTTT
CASSDRAGTDTQYF
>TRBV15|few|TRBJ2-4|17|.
TGTGCCACCAGCAGAGGCCCGGGGGGCGCAACCAAAAACATTCAGTACTTC
CATSRGPGGATKNIQYF
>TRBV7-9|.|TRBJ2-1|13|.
TGTGCCAGCAGCCCCGGGATCAACGATGAGCAGTTCTTC
CASSPGINDEQFF
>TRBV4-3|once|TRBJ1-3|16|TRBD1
TGCGCCAGCAGCCAAGATCCCGGACAGGGGGGAAACACCATATATTTT
CASSQDPGQGGNTIYF
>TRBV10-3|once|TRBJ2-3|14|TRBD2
TGTGCCACAAAGACTAGCGGGGGAACAGATACGCAGTATTTT
CATKTSGGTDTQYF
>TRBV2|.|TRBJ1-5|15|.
TGTGCCAGCACCAACGGACCCCTTAGCAATCAGCCCCAGCATTTT
CASTNGPLSNQPQHF
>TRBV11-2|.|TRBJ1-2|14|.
TGTGCCAGCAGCTTAAGGGGGGGCGAATATGGCTACACCTTC
CASSLRGGEYGYTF
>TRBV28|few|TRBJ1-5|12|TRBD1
TGTGCCAGCGGACAGGGGGGACAGCCCCAGCATTTT
CASGQGGQPQHF
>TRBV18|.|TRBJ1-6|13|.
TGTGCCAGCTCTCCGGACATACAGTCACCCCTCCACTTT
CASSPDIQSPLHF
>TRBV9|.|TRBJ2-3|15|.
TGTGCCAGCAGCGTAGAGCAGGTCGGAATAGGTACGCAGTATTTT
CASSVEQVGIGTQYF
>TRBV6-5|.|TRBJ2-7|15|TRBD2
TGTGCCACCCTGACTCGTGGTAGCGGGGGCTACGAGCAGTACTTC
CATLTRGSGGYEQYF
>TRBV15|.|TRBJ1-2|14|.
TGTGCCACCAGCATAGACAGACGTAACTATGGCTACACCTTC
CATSIDRRNYGYTF
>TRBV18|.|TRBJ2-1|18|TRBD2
TGTGCCAGCTCACCTCCCCCCCGGGGGGAGGGCTCCTACAATGAGCAGTTCTTC
CASSPPPRGEGSYNEQFF
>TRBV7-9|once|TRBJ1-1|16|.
TGTGCCAGCAGCTTAGGAGCGGGGGGCGCCGGCACTGAAGCTTTCTTT
CASSLGAGGAGTEAFF
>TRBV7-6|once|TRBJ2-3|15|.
TGTGCCAGCAGCCTTACCGGAGCCAGCACAGATACGCAGTATTTT
CASSLTGASTDTQYF
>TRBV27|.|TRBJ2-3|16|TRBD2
TGTGCCAGCAGTTTATCGACTAGCGGGAGCACAGATACGCAGTATTTT
CASSLSTSGSTDTQYF
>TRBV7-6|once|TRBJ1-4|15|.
TGTGCCAGCAGCTCCTCGGTTGTCACTAATGAAAAACTGTTTTTT
CASSSSVVTNEKLFF
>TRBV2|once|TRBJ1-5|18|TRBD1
TGTGCCAGCAGCGAAGGGGGCTTTCGCCTGTCGGGGAATCAGCCCCAGCATTTT
CASSEGGFRLSGNQPQHF
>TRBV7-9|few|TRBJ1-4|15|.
TGTGCCAGCAGCTTAGCGGACGGGGGCTCTGAAAAACTGTTTTTT
CASSLADGGSEKLFF
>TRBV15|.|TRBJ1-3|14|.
TGTGCCACCAGCAGGAGGGGAGCCGGAAACACCATATATTTT
CATSRRGAGNTIYF
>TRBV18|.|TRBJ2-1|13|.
TGTGCCAGCTCTCCACCCTCTAGCAATGAGCAGTTCTTC
CASSPPSSNEQFF
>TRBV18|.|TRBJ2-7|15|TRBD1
TGTGCCAGCCGAAACCCGGGACAGGGAGGATACGAGCAGTACTTC
CASRNPGQGGYEQYF
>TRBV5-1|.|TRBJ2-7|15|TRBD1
TGCGCCAGCAGCCAAGGGACAGGGGAATCCTACGAGCAGTACTTC
CASSQGTGESYEQYF
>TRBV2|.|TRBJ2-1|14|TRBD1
TGTGCCAGCAGTGATACTTCAGGGGGTACTGAGCAGTTCTTC
CASSDTSGGTEQFF
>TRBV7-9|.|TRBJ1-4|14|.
TGTGCCAGCAGCTTAACAGGGTGGAGTGAAAAACTGTTTTTT
CASSLTGWSEKLFF
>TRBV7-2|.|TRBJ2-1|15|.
TGTGCCAGCAGCCCGGACTTCCGCTCCTACAATGAGCAGTTCTTC
CASSPDFRSYNEQFF
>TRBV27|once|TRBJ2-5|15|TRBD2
TGTGCCAGCAGTTTATCGACTAGCGGCTTAGAGACCCAGTACTTC
CASSLSTSGLETQYF
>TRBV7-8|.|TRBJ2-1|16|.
TGTGCCAGCAGCTTAGTGTCGGGGAGTTGGTACAATGAGCAGTTCTTC
CASSLVSGSWYNEQFF
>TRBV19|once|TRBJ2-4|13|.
TGTGCCAGTAGTTCCGTAGCCAAAAACATTCAGTACTTC
CASSSVAKNIQYF
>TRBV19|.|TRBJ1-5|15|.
TGTGCCAGTAGTATTTGGTCACTTGGCAATCAGCCCCAGCATTTT
CASSIWSLGNQPQHF
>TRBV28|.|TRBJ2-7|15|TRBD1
TGTGCCAGCAGTTTAGTTCCCACAGGGGGGTACGAGCAGTACTTC
CASSLVPTGGYEQYF
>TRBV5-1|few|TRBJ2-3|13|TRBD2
TGCGCCACCGAAGGACTAGCGGGGGGTACGCAGTATTTT
CATEGLAGGTQYF
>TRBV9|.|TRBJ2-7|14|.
TGTGCCAGCAGCGGAGCGGAAAGCTCCTACGAGCAGTACTTC
CASSGAESSYEQYF
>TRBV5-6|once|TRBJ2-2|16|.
TGTGCCAGCAGCTTGATGGGGGGCATAGACACCGGGGAGCTGTTTTTT
CASSLMGGIDTGELFF
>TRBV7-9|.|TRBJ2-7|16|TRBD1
TGTGCCAGCAGCTCCAGGGGGAGCCTTTGGATTGACGAGCAGTACTTC
CASSSRGSLWIDEQYF
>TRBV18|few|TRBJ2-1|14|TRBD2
TGTGCCAGCTCACCGGGACTAGCGGGGGGGCAGCAGTTCTTC
CASSPGLAGGQQFF
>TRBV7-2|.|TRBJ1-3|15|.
TGTGCCAGCAGCTCTCCGGGACTCCCTTTAAACACCATATATTTT
CASSSPGLPLNTIYF
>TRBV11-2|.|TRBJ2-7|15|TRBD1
TGTGCCAGCAGCAACTTGATGGGACAGTCCTACGAGCAGTACTTC
CASSNLMGQSYEQYF
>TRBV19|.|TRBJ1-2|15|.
TGTGCCAGTAGTCTCGGGACAAGGGGAATCGCCGGCTACACCTTC
CASSLGTRGIAGYTF
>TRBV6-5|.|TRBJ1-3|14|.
TGTGCCACTCTACGGACAGCTTCTGGAAACACCATATATTTT
CATLRTASGNTIYF